This T cell receptor beta chain stems from a study of blood T cells in healthy people across ages. Study outcomes and limitations: As naive T cell percentage varied, TCR beta diversity correlated strongly with it.

Per germline, CDR1 SGHTA and CDR2 FQGNSA. V shed 5 bases and J shed 3 bases, with 7 bases lying between them. There are 13 residues in the CDR3. Then a second PCR, running roughly 7 to 11 cycles, was carried out with a sample-barcoded 5' primer and a J-beta primer mix. TCRdb analysed the 5' RACE reads with MiXCR anew, one entry per CDR3 protein. The sample shows about 1.4 million distinct CDR3 sequences, around 59% of them seen only once. Concerning this clonotype itself: The target antigen is unknown.

The gene calls are TRBV7-2 and TRBJ2-2; the D is unclear. The sequencing sample was made of blood. The TCR originated in a young man in good health. The CDR3 reads CASSRRYTGELFF. CDR3 DNA sequence: TGTGCCAGCAGCCGCAGATACACCGGGGAGCTGTTTTTT.